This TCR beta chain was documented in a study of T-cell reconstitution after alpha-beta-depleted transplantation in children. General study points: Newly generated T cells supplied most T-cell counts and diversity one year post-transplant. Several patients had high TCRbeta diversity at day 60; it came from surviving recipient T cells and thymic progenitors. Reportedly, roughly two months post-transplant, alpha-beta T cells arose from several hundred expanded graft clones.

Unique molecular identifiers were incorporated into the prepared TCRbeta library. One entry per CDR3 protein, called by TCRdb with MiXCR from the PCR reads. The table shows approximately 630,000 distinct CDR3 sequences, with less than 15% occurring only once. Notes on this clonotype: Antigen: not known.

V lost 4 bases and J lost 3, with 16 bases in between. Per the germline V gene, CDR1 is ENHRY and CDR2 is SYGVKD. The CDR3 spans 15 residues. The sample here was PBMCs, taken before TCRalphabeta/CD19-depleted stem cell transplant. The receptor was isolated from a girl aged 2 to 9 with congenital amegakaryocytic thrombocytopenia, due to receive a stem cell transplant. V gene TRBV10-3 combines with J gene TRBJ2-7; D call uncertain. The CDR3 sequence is CAISVSILVDYEQYF. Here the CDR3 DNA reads TGTGCCATCAGTGTCTCCATCCTAGTTGACTACGAGCAGTACTTC.